This T cell receptor (beta chain) is from a study of blood T cell repertoires in COVID-19. Libraries were prepared by immunoSEQ multiplex PCR; TCRdb keeps only in-frame clonotypes and omits some of them. The sample records around 160,000 clones, 80% to 90% being singletons. The CDR3 sequence is 11 residues long. Germline assignment: CDR1 GTSNPN and CDR2 SVGIG (reference sequence). The V and J ends lost 5 bases and 3 bases respectively, with 7 bases between them. The rearrangement uses TRBV30 and TRBJ1-1; D not certain. The sample taken for sequencing was peripheral blood. The sequence came from a man younger than 35 with COVID-19, enrolled during active disease. CDR3 DNA: TGTGCCTGGGCCGGGGACACTGAAGCTTTCTTT. This encodes CAWAGDTEAFF.